Each of the 30 T cell receptor beta chains below was sequenced from the same sample in a study of cytomegalovirus exposure and HLA in healthy donors. Assay: immunoSEQ multiplex PCR; the TCRdb copy retains only in-frame clones and omits some. This repertoire shows over 120,000 clones, approximately 92% found once; its top ten account for about 10%. Material: PBMCs. These TCRs come from a woman under 30 in good health and CMV-seropositive.

The chain is built from TRBV6-1 and TRBJ1-5; the D gene is possibly TRBD1 (6 bases). Looked up from germline, CDR1 is MNHNS and CDR2 is SASEGT. V dropped 4 bases and J dropped 4 bases, with 14 bases sitting between them. CDR3 length: 15 amino acids. This CDR3 is CASSALQGVNQPQHF. The CDR3 coding sequence is TGTGCCAGCAGTGCCTTACAGGGAGTTAATCAGCCCCAGCATTTT.

This clone was seen only once. This sequence joins TRBV5-4 and TRBJ2-5; TRBD2 matches at 14 bases. The trim removed 4 bases at V and 1 base at J, leaving 3 bases unmatched. In germline, CDR1 is SGHNT, CDR2 YYREEE (reference sequence). The CDR3 covers 16 residues. This CDR3 reads CASSRGTSGGQETQYF. For the CDR3, the DNA is TGTGCCAGCAGCCGTGGGACTAGCGGGGGCCAAGAGACCCAGTACTTC.

The rearrangement uses TRBV7-3 and TRBJ1-3, with D possibly being TRBD1 (5 bases). Germline V gene lookup returns CDR1 SGHTA and CDR2 FQGTGA. CDR3 length: 20 residues. The ends were cut back, 6 bases at V and 7 bases at J, with 34 bases in the middle. The CDR3 bases are TGTGCCAGCAGTCTCCCGTCGAGGGGTTCAGGGACTAGCGCCAGGAACACCATATATTTT. This translates into CASSLPSRGSGTSARNTIYF.

The chain recombines TRBV19 with TRBJ2-7, with D maybe TRBD1 (6 bases). Trimming left V 5 bases short and J 3 bases short, with 11 bases between. Germline CDR1 reads LNHDA; CDR2 reads SQIVND (reference sequence). The CDR3 covers 13 residues. In DNA form, the CDR3 reads TGTGCCAGTAGTTCTACGGACAGCTACGAGCAGTACTTC. Translated: CASSSTDSYEQYF. The full variable domain, rest sourced from reference TRBV19 and TRBJ2-7, is DGGITQSPKYLFRKEGQNVTLSCEQNLNHDAMYWYRQDPGQGLRLIYYSQIVNDFQKGDIAEGYSVSREKKESFPLTVTSAQKNPTAFYLCASSSTDSYEQYFGPGTRLTVT.

This clone was observed a few times. V gene TRBV6-4 combines with J gene TRBJ2-3; TRBD2 agrees at 8 bases. From germline, CDR1 is MRHNA and CDR2 SNTAGT. V was clipped by 5 bases and J by 4 bases; unmatched bases: 5. This CDR3 region has 14 residues. CDR3 amino acids: CASSTGGPSDTQYF. Here the CDR3 DNA reads TGTGCCAGCAGTACGGGGGGGCCCTCAGATACGCAGTATTTT.

This clone has a single count. The rearrangement uses TRBV5-1 and TRBJ1-3; 12 nucleotides match TRBD1. Germline values: CDR1 SGHRS, CDR2 YFSETQ. The length of the CDR3 is 16 residues. With V trimmed by 0 bases and J by 8 bases, 6 bases remained unmatched. The CDR3 protein is CASSLEPGQGADTIYF. CDR3 coding DNA: TGCGCCAGCAGCTTGGAGCCGGGACAGGGGGCGGACACCATATATTTT. Complete variable domain (other parts from reference TRBV5-1 and TRBJ1-3): KAGVTQTPRYLIKTRGQQVTLSCSPISGHRSVSWYQQTPGQGLQFLFEYFSETQRNKGNFPGRFSGRQFSNSRSEMNVSTLELGDSALYLCASSLEPGQGADTIYFGEGSWLTVV.

The chain is built from TRBV9 and TRBJ1-2; 7 nucleotides line up with TRBD1. Germline CDR1 is SGDLS and CDR2 is YYNGEE. The V segment lost 3 bases and the J segment 4 bases; nucleotides outside the gene matches: 15. CDR3 length equals 17 residues. The chain's CDR3 is CASSGRQGTPLGYGYTF. CDR3 in DNA: TGTGCCAGCAGCGGGCGACAGGGAACCCCGCTAGGCTATGGCTACACCTTC.

This sequence joins TRBV11-2 and TRBJ1-2; D gene uncertain. Germline CDR1 and CDR2: SGHAT and FQNNGV. This CDR3 is built from 12 residues. V was trimmed by 4 bases and J by 8 bases, leaving 11 bases between them. The CDR3 DNA reads as TGTGCCAGCAGCTCAACGCTATGGGGCTACACCTTC. It translates to CASSSTLWGYTF.

The rearrangement joins TRBV6-1 to TRBJ2-2; D gene ambiguous. Trimming took 6 bases from V and 6 from J, leaving 11 bases between them. Germline V gene sequence: CDR1 MNHNS, CDR2 SASEGT. The CDR3 consists of 13 residues. The CDR3 nucleotides are TGTGCCAGCAGCCCTACGTACCCCGGGGAGCTGTTTTTT. This sequence encodes CASSPTYPGELFF.

The rearrangement joins TRBV6-1 to TRBJ2-5, with TRBD1 as a possible D gene (6 bases). Germline CDR1 and CDR2: MNHNS and SASEGT. There are 15 residues in the CDR3. Trimming took 0 bases from V and 1 from J, leaving 9 bases between them. The CDR3 is CASSEAVGGQETQYF. In nucleotides, the CDR3 is TGTGCCAGCAGTGAAGCTGTAGGGGGCCAAGAGACCCAGTACTTC.

This chain links TRBV11-2 with TRBJ1-1; D gene uncertain. The germline gives CDR1 SGHAT, CDR2 FQNNGV. Trimming took off 0 bases at V and 5 bases at J, with 16 bases between the two ends. CDR3 length equals 16 residues. DNA of the CDR3: TGTGCCAGCAGCTTAGATCTCGGAGGTTTTTCTACTGAAGCTTTCTTT. Residues: CASSLDLGGFSTEAFF.

The rearrangement links TRBV10-3 to TRBJ2-5; 8 bases line up with TRBD1. This CDR3 spans 14 amino acids. The germline V gene encodes CDR1 ENHRY and CDR2 SYGVKD. J gave up 5 bases and V 10 bases, and 12 bases lay outside the gene matches. The CDR3 loop reads CAKQGVMGRETQYF. The CDR3 nucleotides are TGTGCCAAACAGGGGGTGATGGGCCGGGAGACCCAGTACTTC.

CDR3 loop: CAWSVLRTGGSSPLHF. CDR3 coding DNA: TGTGCCTGGAGTGTCCTCAGGACAGGGGGCTCTTCACCCCTCCACTTT. The chain recombines TRBV30 with TRBJ1-6; 11 bases line up with TRBD1. V shed 0 bases and J 9 bases; nucleotides not matched to a gene: 7. The CDR3 is 16 residues long. In germline, CDR1 is GTSNPN, CDR2 SVGIG (reference sequence).

The gene calls are TRBV7-2 and TRBJ1-2, with D uncertain. The germline gives CDR1 SGHTA, CDR2 FQGNSA. With 2 bases removed from V and 1 base from J, the gap between germline ends came to 23 bases. The CDR3 has 19 amino acids. CDR3 nucleotides: TGTGCCAGCAGCTTAAGACTCGGGGTAACCCTCAACTTTAACTATGGCTACACCTTC. Residues: CASSLRLGVTLNFNYGYTF. Full variable domain (remainder filled in from reference TRBV7-2 and TRBJ1-2): GAGVSQSPSNKVTEKGKDVELRCDPISGHTALYWYRQSLGQGLEFLIYFQGNSAPDKSGLPSDRFSAERTGGSVSTLTIQRTQQEDSAVYLCASSLRLGVTLNFNYGYTFGSGTRLTVV.

This chain uses TRBV5-1 with TRBJ1-4; 9 bases fit TRBD1. V gave up 4 bases and J gave up 8 bases; unmatched junction bases: 12. The V gene's germline CDR1 is SGHRS and CDR2 YFSETQ. This CDR3 comprises 16 residues. The CDR3 DNA follows: TGCGCCAGCAGCGAGAACCCGACAGGGGGTTCCGAAAAACTGTTTTTT. It encodes CASSENPTGGSEKLFF.

The gene calls are TRBV27 and TRBJ1-6; 7 nucleotides align to TRBD1. The germline CDR1 and CDR2 sequences are MNHEY and SMNVEV (reference sequence). The CDR3 spans 14 residues. Germline trimming cut 6 bases from V and 6 bases from J; bases unmatched to any gene: 5. The CDR3 reads CASRLGQTNSPLHF. The CDR3 nucleotides read TGTGCCAGCAGGCTGGGACAGACTAATTCACCCCTCCACTTT.

This clone was counted between two and nine times. This chain uses TRBV27 with TRBJ1-2, with D possibly TRBD1 on 6 matching bases. The CDR3 is 13 residues long. Germline values: CDR1 MNHEY, CDR2 SMNVEV (reference sequence). Trimming stripped 4 bases from V and 8 bases from J, with 14 bases between. As DNA, the CDR3 is TGTGCCAGCAGTTCAGTCAGGGGAGGGGGCTACACCTTC. It yields the protein CASSSVRGGGYTF.

V gene TRBV6-1 combines with J gene TRBJ1-2; possibly TRBD1 for D (5 bases). The V end was cut by 5 bases, the J end by 6 bases, with 16 bases between. Germline V lookup: CDR1 MNHNS, CDR2 SASEGT. The CDR3 covers 14 residues. The CDR3 is CASSPWGRANGYTF. Here the CDR3 DNA reads TGTGCCAGCAGTCCTTGGGGCCGGGCTAATGGCTACACCTTC.

The CDR3 is CASSLAAGFGGSYEQYF. The CDR3 DNA is TGTGCCAGCAGCTTAGCGGCCGGGTTTGGGGGGTCCTACGAGCAGTACTTC. This chain connects TRBV11-2 to TRBJ2-7; TRBD2 is a possible D gene (6 bases). Germline loops: CDR1 SGHAT, CDR2 FQNNGV. This CDR3 has 17 amino acids. V was pared by 1 base and J by 1 base, with 17 bases between.

V and J are TRBV6-5 and TRBJ1-2, with 11 bases that match TRBD1. V gave up 2 bases and J gave up 7 bases; unmatched junction bases: 9. Germline V lookup: CDR1 MNHEY, CDR2 SVGAGI. This CDR3 has 16 amino acids. The CDR3 spells CASSYRLDRGQAGYTF. CDR3 DNA: TGTGCCAGCAGTTACCGTCTGGACAGGGGGCAAGCTGGCTACACCTTC.

In its sample, this clone was seen a few times. V and J are TRBV2 and TRBJ1-2; 12 bases match TRBD1. Unmatched junction bases numbered 14, after V lost 10 bases and J lost 8 bases. The CDR3 covers 15 residues. Germline V gene lookup returns CDR1 SNHLY and CDR2 FYNNEI. CDR3 residues: CATLLGQGALGGYTF. CDR3 coding DNA: TGTGCCACCCTCCTGGGACAGGGGGCATTGGGCGGCTACACCTTC. Drawing the rest from reference TRBV2 and TRBJ1-2, the complete variable domain is EPEVTQTPSHQVTQMGQEVILRCVPISNHLYFYWYRQILGQKVEFLVSFYNNEISEKSEIFDDQFSVERPDGSNFTLKIRSTKLEDSAMYFCATLLGQGALGGYTFGSGTRLTVV.

The gene calls are TRBV7-2 and TRBJ1-1, with TRBD1 matching over 8 bases. Germline loops: CDR1 SGHTA, CDR2 FQGNSA. The CDR3 is 15 residues long. Germline trimming cut 5 bases from V and 1 base from J; bases unmatched to any gene: 6. In DNA form, the CDR3 reads TGTGCCAGCAGCAGACTGACAGGGGAGAACACTGAAGCTTTCTTT. Protein sequence: CASSRLTGENTEAFF.

The rearrangement links TRBV7-6 to TRBJ2-7; no clear D. Trimming pared 5 bases from V and 3 bases from J, leaving 8 bases between. The length of the CDR3 is 12 residues. CDR1 is SGHVS, CDR2 FNYEAQ, per germline. In DNA, the CDR3 is TGTGCCAGCAGCGAACACAGCTACGAGCAGTACTTC. The encoded protein is CASSEHSYEQYF.

This clone was found a few times. DNA of the CDR3: TGTGCCTGTAGTAGGGGCTATGGCTACACCTTC. This encodes CACSRGYGYTF. This chain uses TRBV28 with TRBJ1-2, with a tentative D call TRBD1 (5 bases). The V gene's germline CDR1 is MDHEN and CDR2 SYDVKM. V shed 11 bases and J shed 4 bases, with 11 bases lying between them. This CDR3 comprises 11 residues.

This rearrangement joins TRBV4-3 to TRBJ2-7; 10 bases match TRBD2. From germline, CDR1 is LGHNA and CDR2 YSLEER. The CDR3 has 15 amino acids. Germline trimming cut 3 bases from V and 5 bases from J; bases unmatched to any gene: 7. The CDR3: CASSQQAGGPHEQYF. The CDR3 DNA is TGCGCCAGCAGCCAGCAAGCGGGGGGGCCCCACGAGCAGTACTTC.

The rearrangement joins TRBV9 to TRBJ2-7; perhaps TRBD1 as D (6 bases). Germline CDR1 is SGDLS and CDR2 is YYNGEE. CDR3 length: 17 residues. The V gene lost 1 base and the J gene lost 2 bases, with 19 bases spanning the gap. The CDR3 loop is CASSVRGTDSYTYEQYF. CDR3 bases: TGTGCCAGCAGCGTAAGAGGGACGGACAGCTACACCTACGAGCAGTACTTC.

This clone was detected only a few times. V gene TRBV5-5 combines with J gene TRBJ2-7, with 12 bases that match TRBD2. Germline-derived CDR1 and CDR2 are SGHKS and YYEKEE (reference sequence). The CDR3 sequence is 16 residues long. V lost 4 bases to trimming and J lost 5 bases; unmatched junction nucleotides: 10. CDR3 in DNA: TGTGCCAGCAGCCCACCACAACTAGCGGGGGGCCACGAGCAGTACTTC. It translates to CASSPPQLAGGHEQYF.

This chain links TRBV29-1 with TRBJ1-1, with TRBD1 as a possible D gene (5 bases). The V gene's germline CDR1 is SQVTM and CDR2 ANQGSEA. The CDR3 runs 13 residues. Trimming removed 7 bases from V and 4 bases from J, with 16 bases in between. CDR3 sequence reads: CSARSLGGTEAFF. CDR3 in DNA: TGCAGCGCCAGGAGCCTCGGGGGCACTGAAGCTTTCTTT.

V usage is TRBV5-6 and J usage is TRBJ2-5; 8 bases are a match to TRBD2. The CDR3 covers 14 residues. V shed 0 bases and J 2 bases; nucleotides not matched to a gene: 0. Looked up from germline, CDR1 is SGHDT and CDR2 is YYEEEE. The CDR3 DNA sequence: TGTGCCAGCAGCTTGGCTAGCGGGCAAGAGACCCAGTACTTC. Protein sequence: CASSLASGQETQYF.

The chain carries TRBV7-3 and TRBJ2-2, with D perhaps matching TRBD2 (6 bases). Germline V lookup: CDR1 SGHTA, CDR2 FQGTGA. CDR3 length: 14 residues. V lost 2 bases, J lost 4 bases, and 8 bases lay in between. The CDR3 region has the DNA TGTGCCAGCAGCTTATTGGGGGGCACCGGGGAGCTGTTTTTT. Translating gives CASSLLGGTGELFF.